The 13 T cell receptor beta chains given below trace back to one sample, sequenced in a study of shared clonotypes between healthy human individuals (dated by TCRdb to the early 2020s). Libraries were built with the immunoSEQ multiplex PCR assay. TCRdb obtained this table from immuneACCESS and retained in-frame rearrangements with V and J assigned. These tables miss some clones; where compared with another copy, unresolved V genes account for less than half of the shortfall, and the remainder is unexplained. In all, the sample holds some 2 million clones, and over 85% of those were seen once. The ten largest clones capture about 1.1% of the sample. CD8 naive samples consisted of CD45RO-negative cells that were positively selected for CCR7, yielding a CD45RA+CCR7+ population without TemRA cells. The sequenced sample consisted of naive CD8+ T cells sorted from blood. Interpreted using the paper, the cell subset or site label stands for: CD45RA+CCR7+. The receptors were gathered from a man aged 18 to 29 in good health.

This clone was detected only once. The CDR3 DNA reads TGTGCCAGTAGTATAGGAGGACAGGTCACCTACGAGCAGTACTTC. Translated: CASSIGGQVTYEQYF. The chain couples TRBV19 to TRBJ2-7; 7 nucleotides agree with TRBD1. Germline V CDR1 and CDR2: LNHDA, SQIVND (reference sequence). This CDR3 spans 15 amino acids. V trimming: 1 base; J trimming: 2 bases; junction bases outside the gene matches: 5.

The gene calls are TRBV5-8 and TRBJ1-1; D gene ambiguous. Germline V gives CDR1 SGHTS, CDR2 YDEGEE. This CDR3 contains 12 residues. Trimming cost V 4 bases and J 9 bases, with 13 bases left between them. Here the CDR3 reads CASSVLAVKAFF. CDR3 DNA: TGTGCCAGCAGCGTCCTTGCGGTGAAAGCTTTCTTT. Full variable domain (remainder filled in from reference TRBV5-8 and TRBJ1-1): EAGVTQSPTHLIKTRGQQATLRCSPISGHTSVYWYQQALGLGLQFLLWYDEGEERNRGNFPPRFSGRQFPNYSSELNVNALELEDSALYLCASSVLAVKAFFGQGTRLTVV.

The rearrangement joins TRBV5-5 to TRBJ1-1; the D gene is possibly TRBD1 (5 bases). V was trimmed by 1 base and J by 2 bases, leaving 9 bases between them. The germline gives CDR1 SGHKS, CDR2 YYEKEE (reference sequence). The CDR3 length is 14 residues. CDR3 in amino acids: CASSLQGVNTEAFF. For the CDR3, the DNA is TGTGCCAGCAGCTTGCAGGGAGTTAACACTGAAGCTTTCTTT.

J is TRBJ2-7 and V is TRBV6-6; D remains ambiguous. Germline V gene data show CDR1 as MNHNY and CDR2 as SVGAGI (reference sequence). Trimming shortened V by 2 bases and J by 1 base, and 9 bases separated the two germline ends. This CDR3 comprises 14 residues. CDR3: CASSYLISSYEQYF. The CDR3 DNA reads TGTGCCAGCAGTTACCTGATAAGTTCCTACGAGCAGTACTTC.

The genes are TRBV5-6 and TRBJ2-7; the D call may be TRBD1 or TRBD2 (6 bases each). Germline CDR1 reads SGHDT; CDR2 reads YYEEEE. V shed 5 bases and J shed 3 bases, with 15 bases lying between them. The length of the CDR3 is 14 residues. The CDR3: CASSTGATLYEQYF. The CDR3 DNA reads TGTGCCAGCAGTACGGGGGCGACTCTCTACGAGCAGTACTTC.

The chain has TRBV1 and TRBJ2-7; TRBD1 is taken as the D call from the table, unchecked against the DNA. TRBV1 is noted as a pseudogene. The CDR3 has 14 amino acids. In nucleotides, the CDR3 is TGCACCAGCGGTTCCGGGACAGACTTTCGGGAGCAGTACTTC. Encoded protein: CTSGSGTDFREQYF.

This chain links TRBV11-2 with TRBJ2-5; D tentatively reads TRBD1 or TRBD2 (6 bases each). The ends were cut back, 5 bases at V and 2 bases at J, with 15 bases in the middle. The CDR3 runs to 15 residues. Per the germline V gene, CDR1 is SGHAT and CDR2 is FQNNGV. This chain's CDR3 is CASSLGGFGQETQYF. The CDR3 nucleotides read TGTGCCAGCAGCCTAGGGGGGTTTGGGCAAGAGACCCAGTACTTC. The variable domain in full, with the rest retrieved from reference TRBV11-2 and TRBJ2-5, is EAGVAQSPRYKIIEKRQSVAFWCNPISGHATLYWYQQILGQGPKLLIQFQNNGVVDDSQLPKDRFSAERLKGVDSTLKIQPAKLEDSAVYLCASSLGGFGQETQYFGPGTRLLVL.

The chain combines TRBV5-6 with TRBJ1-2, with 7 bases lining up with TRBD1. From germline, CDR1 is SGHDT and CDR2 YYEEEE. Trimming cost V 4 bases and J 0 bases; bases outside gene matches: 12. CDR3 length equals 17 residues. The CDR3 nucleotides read TGTGCCAGCAGCGGACGACCGGGACAGCTTTCTAACTATGGCTACACCTTC. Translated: CASSGRPGQLSNYGYTF.

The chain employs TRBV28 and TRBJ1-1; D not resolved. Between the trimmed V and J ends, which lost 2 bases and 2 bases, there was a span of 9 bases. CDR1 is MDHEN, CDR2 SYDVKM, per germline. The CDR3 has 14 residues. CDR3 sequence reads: CASSLPRTNTEAFF. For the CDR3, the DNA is TGTGCCAGCAGTTTACCTAGGACTAACACTGAAGCTTTCTTT.

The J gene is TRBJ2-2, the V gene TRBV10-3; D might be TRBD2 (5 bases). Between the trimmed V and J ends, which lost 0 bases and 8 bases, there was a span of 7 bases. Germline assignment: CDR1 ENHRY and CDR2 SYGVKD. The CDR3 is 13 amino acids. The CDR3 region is CAISESGNGELFF. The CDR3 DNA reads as TGTGCCATCAGTGAGTCCGGGAATGGGGAGCTGTTTTTT.

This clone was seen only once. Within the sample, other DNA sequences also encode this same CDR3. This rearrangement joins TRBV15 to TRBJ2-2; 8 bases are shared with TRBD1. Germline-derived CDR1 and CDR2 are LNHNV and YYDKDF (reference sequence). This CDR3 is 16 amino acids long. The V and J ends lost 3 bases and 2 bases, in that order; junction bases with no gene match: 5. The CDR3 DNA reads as TGTGCCACCAGCAGGGGAGGACAGGGAAACACCGGGGAGCTGTTTTTT. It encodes CATSRGGQGNTGELFF.

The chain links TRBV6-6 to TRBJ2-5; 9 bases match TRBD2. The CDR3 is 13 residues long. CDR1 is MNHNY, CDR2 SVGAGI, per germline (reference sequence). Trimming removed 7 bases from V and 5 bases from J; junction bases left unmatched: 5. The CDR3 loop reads CASKGLARETQYF. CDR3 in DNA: TGTGCCAGCAAGGGACTAGCACGTGAGACCCAGTACTTC.

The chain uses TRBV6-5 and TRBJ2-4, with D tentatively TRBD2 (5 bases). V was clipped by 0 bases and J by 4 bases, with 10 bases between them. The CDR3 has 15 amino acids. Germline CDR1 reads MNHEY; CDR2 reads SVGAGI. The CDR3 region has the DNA TGTGCCAGCAGTTACTCGTCGGAGGTAAAAAACATTCAGTACTTC. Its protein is CASSYSSEVKNIQYF.